This TCR beta chain stems from a study of blood T cell repertoires in COVID-19. This clone appeared once. CDR3 length: 15 residues. V was trimmed by 3 bases and J by 8 bases, leaving 17 bases between them. Germline V lookup: CDR1 SGHTA, CDR2 FQGTGA. Sequencing used immunoSEQ multiplex PCR; TCRdb keeps in-frame clones, though not all of them. The repertoire holds over 250,000 clones, with 75% to 90% as singletons. The chain couples TRBV7-3 to TRBJ2-1, with D possibly being TRBD2 (5 bases). The sample taken for sequencing was peripheral blood. The receptor's source is a woman in her sixties or seventies with acute or convalescent COVID-19. CDR3 residues: CASSFYGNDGDEQFF. The CDR3 DNA reads as TGTGCCAGCAGCTTCTATGGAAATGACGGGGATGAGCAGTTCTTC.